This T cell receptor (beta chain) was captured in a study of blood T cell repertoires in COVID-19. Overall study: Sites in the United States, Italy and Spain provided acute and convalescent COVID-19 samples. T cells, B-cell-depleted T cells, or PBMCs supplied cDNA or gDNA.

CDR3 length: 19 amino acids. As originally analysed: Estimation of nucleated cell counts was performed using reference gene primer amplification. TCRdb's copy holds only in-frame clones and misses some; the assay was immunoSEQ multiplex PCR. V and J calls and clone size come straight from that table; D and trimming were deduced from the DNA. Among some 230,000 clones listed, roughly four fifths were seen once. The V gene is TRBV12-1, the J gene TRBJ2-3; TRBD2, as called in the table, went unchecked against the DNA. TRBV12-1 corresponds to a pseudogene. Sequenced: peripheral blood. The receptor comes from a woman aged 60 to 75 with acute or convalescent COVID-19. CDR3 DNA: TGTGCCAGCAGCTTTCTTCGGCGGGGGGGGCCTTTTGGCACAGATACGCAGTATTTT. Protein sequence: CASSFLRRGGPFGTDTQYF.